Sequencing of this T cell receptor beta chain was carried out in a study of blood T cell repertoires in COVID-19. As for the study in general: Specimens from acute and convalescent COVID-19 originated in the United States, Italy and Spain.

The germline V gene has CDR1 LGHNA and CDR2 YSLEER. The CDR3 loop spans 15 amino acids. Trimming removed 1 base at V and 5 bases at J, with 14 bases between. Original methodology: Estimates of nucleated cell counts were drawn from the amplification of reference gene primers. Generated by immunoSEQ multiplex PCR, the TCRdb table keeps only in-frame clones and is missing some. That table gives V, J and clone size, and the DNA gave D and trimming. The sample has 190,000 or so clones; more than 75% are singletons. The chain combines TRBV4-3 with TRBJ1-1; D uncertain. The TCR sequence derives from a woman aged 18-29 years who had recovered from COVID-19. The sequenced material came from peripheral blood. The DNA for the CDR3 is TGCGCCAGCAGCCAAGGCATCCGATCAGGAACTGAAGCTTTCTTT. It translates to CASSQGIRSGTEAFF.